A selection of T cell receptor beta chains follows, all from one sample in a study of blood T cell repertoires in COVID-19. Measured with immunoSEQ multiplex PCR; TCRdb has only the in-frame clones, and not every one. Of 80,000 to 100,000 clones listed, approximately 84% are singletons. Specimen: peripheral blood. These receptors all stem from a man between 60 and 75 years old with acute or convalescent COVID-19. CDR3s include the opening cysteine and the closing phenylalanine or tryptophan. Fields, in order: J gene, V gene, D gene, clone size, CDR3 protein, CDR3 DNA. D genes are given only for firm matches. Clone size is shown for a subset of rows, as once, few, many or a class of expanded clone.

TRBJ2-7 TRBV18 . . CASSPRTESYEQYF TGTGCCAGCTCACCACGGACAGAGTCCTACGAGCAGTACTTC
TRBJ2-1 TRBV4-1 TRBD2 . CASSPTSGGVNEQFF TGCGCCAGCAGCCCGACTAGCGGGGGGGTAAATGAGCAGTTCTTC
TRBJ1-1 TRBV30 . . CAWSVLGPLSKAFF TGTGCCTGGAGTGTATTGGGCCCCCTAAGTAAAGCTTTCTTT
TRBJ2-3 TRBV9 TRBD2 . CATSVGPSGEDTQYF TGTGCCACCTCAGTCGGCCCTAGCGGTGAAGATACGCAGTATTTT
TRBJ1-5 TRBV14 . . CASSHTGNNQPQHF TGTGCCAGCAGCCACACAGGCAACAATCAGCCCCAGCATTTT
TRBJ1-1 TRBV19 . . CASSIVLSHEAFF TGTGCCAGTAGTATAGTACTATCCCATGAAGCTTTCTTT
TRBJ2-1 TRBV5-4 TRBD2 . CASSLAGGQLNEQFF TGTGCCAGCAGCTTGGCGGGAGGGCAACTGAATGAGCAGTTCTTC
TRBJ1-2 TRBV3-1/TRBV3-2 . . CASSQGLEGLGGYTF TGTGCCAGCAGCCAAGGTTTGGAGGGGCTCGGGGGCTACACCTTC
TRBJ2-2 TRBV6-2/TRBV6-3 TRBD1 . CASSLRQGRELFF TGTGCCAGCAGCCTAAGACAGGGCCGGGAGCTGTTTTTT
TRBJ1-4 TRBV6-1 . . CASSEVLYEKLFF TGTGCCAGCAGTGAAGTACTCTACGAAAAACTGTTTTTT
TRBJ2-6 TRBV28 TRBD1 . CASSFNRGSTTGANILTF TGTGCCAGCAGTTTTAACAGGGGCTCTACCACTGGGGCCAACATCCTGACTTTC
TRBJ2-1 TRBV6-5 . . CASSYSMGTAVQFF TGTGCCAGCAGTTACTCGATGGGCACCGCTGTTCAGTTCTTC
TRBJ2-7 TRBV20-1 TRBD1 . CSASSGRTGGGEQYF TGCAGTGCTAGTTCCGGCCGGACAGGGGGCGGCGAGCAGTACTTC
TRBJ2-7 TRBV29-1 . . CSVAQGGARGYEQYF TGCAGCGTCGCCCAAGGGGGGGCAAGAGGCTACGAGCAGTACTTC
TRBJ2-2 TRBV11-2 . . CASSIDGQAGELFF TGTGCCAGCAGCATCGACGGCCAGGCCGGGGAGCTGTTTTTT
TRBJ1-4 TRBV7-2 . few CASSLGDRENEKLFF TGTGCCAGCAGCTTAGGAGACAGAGAGAATGAAAAACTGTTTTTT
TRBJ1-1 TRBV23-1 . . CSGGNNLNTEAFF TGCTCGGGGGGGAATAACTTGAACACTGAAGCTTTCTTT
TRBJ2-5 TRBV6-2/TRBV6-3 . . CASSTRGATRETQYF TGTGCCAGCAGTACACGGGGGGCCACCCGGGAGACCCAGTACTTC
TRBJ2-1 TRBV4-3 TRBD2 . CASSQRSLAGLSSYNEQFF TGCGCCAGCAGCCAGCGATCATTAGCGGGCCTGAGCTCCTACAATGAGCAGTTCTTC
TRBJ2-2 TRBV6-5 . . CASSYYGVTGTGELFF TGTGCCAGCAGTTACTATGGGGTTACGGGGACCGGGGAGCTGTTTTTT
TRBJ1-2 TRBV15 TRBD1 . CATSALGRQGAFSYGYTF TGTGCCACCAGCGCCTTAGGGAGGCAGGGGGCATTTAGCTATGGCTACACCTTC
TRBJ2-7 TRBV6-2/TRBV6-3 TRBD2 . CASSYSFQREVYEQYF TGTGCCAGCAGTTACTCTTTCCAGCGGGAGGTCTACGAGCAGTACTTC
TRBJ1-2 TRBV4-2 TRBD1 . CASSPIAGQGNYGYTF TGTGCCAGCAGCCCCATTGCGGGACAGGGAAACTATGGCTACACCTTC
TRBJ2-1 TRBV19 . . CASSIIGSDEQFF TGTGCCAGTAGTATTATCGGGAGTGATGAGCAGTTCTTC
TRBJ1-3 TRBV3-1/TRBV3-2 TRBD1 . CASSQQPGTGGFSGNTIYF TGTGCCAGCAGCCAACAACCCGGGACAGGGGGTTTCTCTGGAAACACCATATATTTT
TRBJ2-2 TRBV25-1 . . CASTDREDTGELFF TGTGCCAGCACCGATCGCGAGGACACCGGGGAGCTGTTTTTT
TRBJ2-7 TRBV11-3 . . CASSSGGPSSYEQYF TGTGCCAGCAGCTCGGGGGGCCCCTCTTCCTACGAGCAGTACTTC
TRBJ1-1 TRBV6-1 TRBD1 once CASSEDRGMNTEAFF TGTGCCAGCAGTGAGGACAGGGGAATGAACACTGAAGCTTTCTTT
TRBJ1-1 TRBV18 TRBD1 . CASSALTGGFTEAFF TGTGCCAGCTCAGCCTTAACAGGGGGCTTCACTGAAGCTTTCTTT
TRBJ1-1 TRBV6-5 . once CASRRGSEAFF TGTGCCAGCAGAAGGGGGTCCGAAGCTTTCTTT